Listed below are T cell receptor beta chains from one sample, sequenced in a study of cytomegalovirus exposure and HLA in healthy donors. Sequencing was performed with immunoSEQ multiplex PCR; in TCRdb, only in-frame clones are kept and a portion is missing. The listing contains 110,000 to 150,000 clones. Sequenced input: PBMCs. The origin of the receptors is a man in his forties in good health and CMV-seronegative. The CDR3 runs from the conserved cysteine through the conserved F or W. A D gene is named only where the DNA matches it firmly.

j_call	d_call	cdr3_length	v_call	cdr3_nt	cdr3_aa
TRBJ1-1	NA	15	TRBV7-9	TGTGCCAGCAGTTCCAGCCAGGGTAGAAACACTGAAGCTTTCTTT	CASSSSQGRNTEAFF
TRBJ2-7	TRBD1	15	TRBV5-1	TGCGCCAGCAGCCCCCCGGGACAGGGCGTTATGGAGCAGTACTTC	CASSPPGQGVMEQYF
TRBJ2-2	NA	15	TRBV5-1	TGCGCCAGCAGCTTGGAACCCAGGGGAACCGGGGAGCTGTTTTTT	CASSLEPRGTGELFF
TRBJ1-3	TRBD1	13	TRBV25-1	TGTGCCAGCAGTGAAAACAGGGGGAACACCATATATTTT	CASSENRGNTIYF
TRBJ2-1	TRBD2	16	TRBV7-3	TGTGCCAGCAGCTTAATAGGGCTAGCGGGGTTCGATGAGCAGTTCTTC	CASSLIGLAGFDEQFF
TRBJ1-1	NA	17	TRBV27	TGTGCCAGCAGTTTTATGGGGGCGGGGGGGTCTAACACTGAAGCTTTCTTT	CASSFMGAGGSNTEAFF
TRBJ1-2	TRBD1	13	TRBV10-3	TGTGCCATCAGTGTAAGACAGGGGGATGGCTACACCTTC	CAISVRQGDGYTF
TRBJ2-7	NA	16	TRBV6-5	TGTGCCAGCAGTTACAAACTTTCGGGGGTCAGCTACGAGCAGTACTTC	CASSYKLSGVSYEQYF
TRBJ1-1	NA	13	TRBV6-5	TGTGCCACCCACCCGCAGATGAACACTGAAGCTTTCTTT	CATHPQMNTEAFF
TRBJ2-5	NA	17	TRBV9	TGTGCCAGCAGCCCCCGTTCGGCCGACATCCGCCAAGAGACCCAGTACTTC	CASSPRSADIRQETQYF
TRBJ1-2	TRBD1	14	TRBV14	TGTGCCAGCAGCCTTCAGACAGGGAACTATGGCTACACCTTC	CASSLQTGNYGYTF
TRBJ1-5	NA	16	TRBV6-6	TGTGCCAGCACCAACCGGGGAGGACTCAGCAATCAGCCCCAGCATTTT	CASTNRGGLSNQPQHF
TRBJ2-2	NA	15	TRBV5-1	TGCGCCAGCAGCTTGATGAACGGGGACACCGGGGAGCTGTTTTTT	CASSLMNGDTGELFF
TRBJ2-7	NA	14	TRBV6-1	TGTGCCACCCATCAACAGGGTCCTTGGGGCGAGCAGTACTTC	CATHQQGPWGEQYF
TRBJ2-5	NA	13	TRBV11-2	TGTGCCAGCAGCTTAGCGGGGAGGGAGACCCAGTACTTC	CASSLAGRETQYF
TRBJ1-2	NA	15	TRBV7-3	TGTGCCAGCAGCCCCCCCGGGGGAGGTCTGGATGGCTACACCTTC	CASSPPGGGLDGYTF
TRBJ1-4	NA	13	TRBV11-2	TGTGCCAGCAGCTTACAGCAGTTGGGCGAACTGTTTTTT	CASSLQQLGELFF